This TCR beta chain emerged from a study of breast tumors, draining lymph nodes, adjacent tissues (dated by TCRdb to 2016 to 2017). General notes on the study: The study compared TCR beta repertoires across tumor, adjacent nontumor tissue and axillary lymph nodes from breast cancer patients. In human breast cancer, the study set out to evaluate how tumor, surrounding tissue and draining lymph node repertoires relate to one another and whether T cells may move between these sites.

Lymph node samples came from the axillary draining lymph nodes of breast cancer patients. A word on this clonotype: This clone's antigen is unknown. Base qualities were left out, and no much larger clone turns up one base away.

Sequencing relied on an Illumina HiSeq 2000. TCR beta chain libraries were generated by multiplex PCR amplification. The amplified TCR beta chain products were analyzed by high-throughput sequencing. TCRdb itself trimmed the public reads at Q25 with fastp, ran MiXCR and retained productive beta chains. Every entry covers one CDR3 protein and lists the most common genes and DNA from its rows. Across this sample there are approximately 250,000 distinct CDR3 sequences, with under 40% seen only once. Under 4.5% of the sample is held by the ten biggest clonotypes. Broad study findings and their caveats: The conclusion that tumor T cells originate in lymph nodes was framed as consistent with a hypothesis rather than directly demonstrated. The data were considered consistent with most tumor T cells being derived from the lymph node and subsequently expanding within tumor tissue. In luminal-like breast cancer, tumor and nontumor tissue repertoires resembled each other significantly more than in basal-like breast cancer. Tumor T-cell repertoires showed less diversity than lymph node repertoires and more diversity than nontumor tissue repertoires, and tumor T-cell repertoires showed preferential V and J gene usage.

This TCR was recovered from a female donor with breast cancer. Some clones in this sample may be carry-over from other donors' samples. The specimen was axillary lymph node tissue.

Read as DNA, the sequence is TGCGCCAGCAGCTTGGGGCGTCGGGACAGGGACCGCGGTACGCAGCATTTT. This gives the protein CASSLGRRDRDRGTQHF. In this chain, TRBV5-1 is recombined with TRBJ2-3, and TRBD1 aligns with 9 junction nucleotides. The J call could be wrong; TRBJ1-5 is a better fit for the DNA end. In the germline V gene, CDR1 corresponds to SGHRS and CDR2 to YFSETQ. The CDR3 starts with the cysteine, ends with the phenylalanine, and has 17 residues. Only CDR3 DNA is held: 51 bases, read in frame from base 1.